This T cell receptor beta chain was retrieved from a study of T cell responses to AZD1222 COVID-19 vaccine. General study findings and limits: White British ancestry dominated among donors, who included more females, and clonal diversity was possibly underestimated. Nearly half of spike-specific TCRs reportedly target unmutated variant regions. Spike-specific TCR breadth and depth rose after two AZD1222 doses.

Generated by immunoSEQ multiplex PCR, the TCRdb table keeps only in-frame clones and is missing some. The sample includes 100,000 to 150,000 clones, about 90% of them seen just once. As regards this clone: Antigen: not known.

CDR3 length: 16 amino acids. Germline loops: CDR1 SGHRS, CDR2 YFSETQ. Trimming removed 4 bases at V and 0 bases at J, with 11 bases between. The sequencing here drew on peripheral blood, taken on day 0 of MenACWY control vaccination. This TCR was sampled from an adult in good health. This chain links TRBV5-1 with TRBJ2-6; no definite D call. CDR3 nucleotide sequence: TGCGCCAGCAGCCCCCCTGAGGTCTCTGGGGCCAACGTCCTGACTTTC. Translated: CASSPPEVSGANVLTF. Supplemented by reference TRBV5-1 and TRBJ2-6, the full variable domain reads KAGVTQTPRYLIKTRGQQVTLSCSPISGHRSVSWYQQTPGQGLQFLFEYFSETQRNKGNFPGRFSGRQFSNSRSEMNVSTLELGDSALYLCASSPPEVSGANVLTFGAGSRLTVL.